Shown below are 30 T cell receptor beta chains from a single sample sequenced in a study of cytomegalovirus exposure and HLA in healthy donors. Primers: 60 Vbeta forward and 13 Jbeta reverse. Produced via immunoSEQ multiplex PCR; TCRdb's table is partial and in-frame only. The sample holds approximately 97,000 clones; about 60% are singletons and the top ten take 4% to 5.5%. The specimen was PBMCs. These receptors all come from a human donor in good health.

The chain is built from TRBV7-8 and TRBJ2-2; 7 bases fit TRBD2. V shed 4 bases and J 3 bases; nucleotides not matched to a gene: 5. In germline, CDR1 is SGHVS, CDR2 FQNEAQ. CDR3 size: 15 residues. The CDR3 nucleotides read TGTGCCAGCAGCTCCCGACTAGCCGACACCGGGGAGCTGTTTTTT. Translated, it gives CASSSRLADTGELFF.

This chain connects TRBV28 to TRBJ1-2; TRBD1 agrees at 7 bases. V was pared by 4 bases and J by 0 bases, with 8 bases of the junction left unmatched. CDR1 is MDHEN and CDR2 is SYDVKM in the germline V gene. The CDR3 length is 16 residues. The CDR3 DNA is TGTGCCAGCAGTTCCCCGACAGGGCCCACTAACTATGGCTACACCTTC. The encoded protein is CASSSPTGPTNYGYTF.

The chain is built from TRBV7-9 and TRBJ1-2; TRBD1 might be the D (6 bases). This CDR3 comprises 11 residues. The germline V gene has CDR1 SEHNR and CDR2 FQNEAQ (reference sequence). CDR3 amino acids: CVTGYVYGYTF. In nucleotides, the CDR3 is TGTGTCACAGGGTATGTCTATGGCTACACCTTC.

This chain uses TRBV2 with TRBJ2-1; 9 positions agree with TRBD1. V lost 4 bases, J lost 3 bases, and 4 bases stayed unmatched. Germline V gene sequence: CDR1 SNHLY, CDR2 FYNNEI. This CDR3 contains 15 residues. The CDR3 DNA reads as TGTGCCAGCAGTGCCGGGACAGGGTACTACAATGAGCAGTTCTTC. This codes for CASSAGTGYYNEQFF.

CDR3 DNA: TGTGCCAGCAGTCACCTGACAGGCAGCGAAGCTTTCTTT. Translating it yields CASSHLTGSEAFF. The V gene is TRBV27, the J gene TRBJ1-1, with D perhaps matching TRBD1 (6 bases). Germline CDR1 is MNHEY and CDR2 is SMNVEV (reference sequence). Trimming took off 5 bases at V and 8 bases at J, with 15 bases between the two ends. This CDR3 region has 13 residues.

The chain's CDR3 is CASSAQPGYEQYF. CDR3 bases: TGTGCCAGCAGCGCCCAACCGGGTTACGAGCAGTACTTC. The chain uses TRBV7-3 and TRBJ2-7; D is undetermined. Germline CDR1 and CDR2: SGHTA and FQGTGA. This CDR3 has 13 amino acids. With 5 bases removed from V and 4 bases from J, the gap between germline ends came to 12 bases. Looking up the rest from reference TRBV7-3 and TRBJ2-7 gives the full variable domain: GAGVSQTPSNKVTEKGKYVELRCDPISGHTALYWYRQSLGQGPEFLIYFQGTGAADDSGLPNDRFFAVRPEGSVSTLKIQRTERGDSAVYLCASSAQPGYEQYFGPGTRLTVT.

This sequence joins TRBV19 and TRBJ2-1, with 12 positions matching TRBD2. The CDR3 runs 15 residues. CDR1 and CDR2 from the germline V gene are LNHDA and SQIVND (reference sequence). With 6 bases clipped from V and 10 bases from J, the junction kept 10 bases outside the gene matches. CDR3 sequence reads: CASRDRLAGVKEQFF. The CDR3 DNA follows: TGTGCCAGTAGGGACCGACTAGCGGGAGTTAAGGAGCAGTTCTTC.

The V gene is TRBV5-1, the J gene TRBJ2-7; 10 positions agree with TRBD1. With 7 bases clipped from V and 1 base from J, the junction kept 11 bases outside the gene matches. The CDR3 has 16 residues. The germline CDR1 and CDR2 sequences are SGHRS and YFSETQ. DNA for the CDR3: TGCGCCAGCGGGCCGGGACAGGGGTTCCCATCCTACGAGCAGTACTTC. Amino acids: CASGPGQGFPSYEQYF.

The V gene is TRBV15, the J gene TRBJ1-2, with 8 bases lining up with TRBD1. The CDR3 length is 15 residues. Germline V gene sequence: CDR1 LNHNV, CDR2 YYDKDF (reference sequence). J lost 4 bases, V lost 0 bases, and 4 bases had no gene match. The CDR3 coding sequence is TGTGCCACCAGCAGAGACCCAGGGGGCATCTATGGCTACACCTTC. It encodes CATSRDPGGIYGYTF.

This chain joins TRBV25-1 and TRBJ2-5, with a tentative D call TRBD2 (6 bases). V lost 1 base and J 5 bases, leaving 14 bases between the germline ends. CDR1 is MGHDK, CDR2 SYGVNS, per germline. The CDR3 length is 15 residues. Here the CDR3 reads CASSESEGGGETQYF. DNA of the CDR3: TGTGCCAGCAGTGAATCGGAGGGTGGTGGTGAGACCCAGTACTTC.

The chain joins TRBV5-6 to TRBJ2-1, with 10 positions matching TRBD1. CDR1 and CDR2 (germline): SGHDT, YYEEEE. Trimming removed 5 bases from V and 2 bases from J; junction bases left unmatched: 4. The CDR3 length is 15 residues. This chain's CDR3 is CASRAGTGAYNEQFF. The CDR3 nucleotides read TGTGCCAGCAGGGCCGGGACAGGGGCCTACAATGAGCAGTTCTTC.

This chain joins TRBV6-5 and TRBJ2-2; D possibly corresponds to TRBD1 (6 bases). Germline V gene lookup returns CDR1 MNHEY and CDR2 SVGAGI. V was pared by 6 bases and J by 4 bases, with 9 bases between. The CDR3 spans 13 residues. The CDR3 nucleotides read TGTGCCAGCAGAAGACAGGTCACCGGGGAGCTGTTTTTT. It translates to CASRRQVTGELFF.

The chain uses TRBV5-1 and TRBJ2-5; TRBD2 aligns across 9 bases. The length of the CDR3 is 14 residues. CDR1 and CDR2 (germline): SGHRS, YFSETQ. V trimming: 4 bases; J trimming: 5 bases; junction bases outside the gene matches: 6. This chain's CDR3 is CASSPGTSIETQYF. The CDR3 DNA reads TGCGCCAGCAGCCCGGGGACTAGCATCGAGACCCAGTACTTC.

The rearrangement uses TRBV10-2 and TRBJ2-5; the D gene is possibly TRBD2 (6 bases). V was trimmed by 3 bases and J by 4 bases, leaving 15 bases between them. CDR1 and CDR2 from the germline V gene are WSHSY and SAAADI. This CDR3 is built from 15 residues. Here the CDR3 DNA reads TGCGCCAGCAGTGACTCGGGAGCGATCACAGAGACCCAGTACTTC. Protein product: CASSDSGAITETQYF.

This clone was picked up a small number of times. This chain joins TRBV6-6 and TRBJ1-3; D is unclear. From germline, CDR1 is MNHNY and CDR2 SVGAGI (reference sequence). The CDR3 contains 16 residues. V was trimmed by 0 bases and J by 2 bases, leaving 11 bases between them. The CDR3 spells CASSYSWRVAGNTIYF. The CDR3 DNA reads TGTGCCAGCAGTTACTCGTGGAGAGTTGCTGGAAACACCATATATTTT.

This chain uses TRBV4-2 with TRBJ1-1; D ambiguous. The germline V gene encodes CDR1 LGHNA and CDR2 YNFKEQ. The CDR3 spans 14 residues. The V end lost 4 bases, the J end lost 2 bases, and 11 bases lay between the germline ends. CDR3 residues: CASSLAPGNTEAFF. For the CDR3, the DNA is TGTGCCAGCAGCCTCGCCCCGGGAAACACTGAAGCTTTCTTT.

The CDR3 region has the DNA TGTGCCAGCGCCCCTAGGGGGGAGACCCAGTACTTC. Its protein is CASAPRGETQYF. V and J are TRBV6-6 and TRBJ2-5; D is possibly TRBD1 (6 bases). V lost 8 bases and J lost 5, with 12 bases in between. Looked up from germline, CDR1 is MNHNY and CDR2 is SVGAGI (reference sequence). The CDR3 has 12 amino acids.

V usage is TRBV6-1 and J usage is TRBJ1-2, with 9 bases lining up with TRBD1. Trimming cost V 5 bases and J 8 bases; bases outside gene matches: 6. Germline lookup yields CDR1 MNHNS and CDR2 SASEGT. CDR3 size: 13 residues. In DNA, the CDR3 is TGTGCCAGCAGTCGGGACAGGGCGGGGGGCTACACCTTC. Protein product: CASSRDRAGGYTF.

The chain recombines TRBV5-6 with TRBJ2-7; the D gene is possibly TRBD1 (5 bases). CDR1 and CDR2 (germline): SGHDT, YYEEEE. V lost 2 bases and J 3 bases, leaving 6 bases between the germline ends. The CDR3 is made up of 12 amino acids. Here the CDR3 reads CASSFRGYEQYF. CDR3 DNA sequence: TGTGCCAGCAGCTTTAGGGGCTACGAGCAGTACTTC.

In regard to this clone: Sequence at one end of the junction differs from germline and may be a read error. The chain uses TRBV7-9 and TRBJ2-7; TRBD1 aligns across 7 bases. The CDR3 contains 12 residues. Per the germline V gene, CDR1 is SEHNR and CDR2 is FQNEAQ (reference sequence). CDR3 nucleotides: TGTTCCAGCAGCTATACAGGGGACGAGCAGTACTTC. Its translation: CSSSYTGDEQYF.

The genes are TRBV14 and TRBJ1-2, with 9 bases aligning to TRBD1. The CDR3 is made up of 14 amino acids. V was pared by 3 bases and J by 7 bases, with 6 bases of the junction left unmatched. Germline V gene lookup returns CDR1 SGHDN and CDR2 FVKESK. CDR3 coding DNA: TGTGCCAGCAGCCAGATGACAGGGGGTCTTGGCTACACCTTC. This encodes CASSQMTGGLGYTF.

The V gene is TRBV6-6, the J gene TRBJ2-3, with D possibly being TRBD1 (6 bases). V lost 6 bases to trimming and J lost 5 bases, with 18 bases between them. Germline V lookup: CDR1 MNHNY, CDR2 SVGAGI (reference sequence). The CDR3 has 15 amino acids. CDR3 sequence reads: CASRQQGWGRDTQYF. The CDR3 DNA is TGTGCCAGCAGGCAGCAGGGATGGGGGCGAGATACGCAGTATTTT.

The V call is TRBV5-8, the J call TRBJ2-5; 9 positions match TRBD1. Per germline, CDR1 SGHTS and CDR2 YDEGEE. V was clipped by 7 bases and J by 5 bases; unmatched bases: 9. This CDR3 region has 14 residues. The CDR3, as DNA: TGTGCCAGCGATTTACAGGGGGCCTGGGAGACCCAGTACTTC. Its protein is CASDLQGAWETQYF.

V usage is TRBV7-9 and J usage is TRBJ2-1, with a tentative D call TRBD2 (5 bases). The CDR3 is 12 residues long. V lost 3 bases, J lost 9 bases, and 9 bases lay in between. CDR1 and CDR2 (germline): SEHNR, FQNEAQ (reference sequence). CDR3 sequence: CASSLLAFEQFF. The CDR3 DNA reads as TGTGCCAGCAGCTTGCTAGCCTTTGAGCAGTTCTTC.

This clone was picked up a small number of times. The chain uses TRBV27 and TRBJ1-1; TRBD1 is a possible D gene (5 bases). The germline gives CDR1 MNHEY, CDR2 SMNVEV (reference sequence). The V and J ends lost 5 bases and 1 base respectively, with 17 bases between them. The CDR3 sequence is 16 residues long. The CDR3 sequence is CASSPGGGPRNTEAFF. In DNA form, the CDR3 reads TGTGCCAGCAGTCCCGGGGGGGGACCTCGGAACACTGAAGCTTTCTTT.

The rearrangement joins TRBV4-2 to TRBJ2-5; 8 bases line up with TRBD1. Germline CDR1 and CDR2: LGHNA and YNFKEQ. With V trimmed by 4 bases and J by 4 bases, 5 bases remained unmatched. The CDR3 runs to 14 residues. The CDR3 DNA sequence: TGTGCCAGCAGCCCCGGCGGACAGGGAGAGACCCAGTACTTC. Amino acid sequence: CASSPGGQGETQYF.

In this sample, this clone turned up a few times. This chain joins TRBV2 and TRBJ2-3; tentative D call: TRBD1 (6 bases). Deletions cut 4 bases from V and 3 bases from J, with 20 bases between. Per germline, CDR1 SNHLY and CDR2 FYNNEI. This CDR3 contains 17 residues. CDR3 protein: CASSGNKGHRRTDTQYF. In DNA form, the CDR3 reads TGTGCCAGCAGTGGCAACAAGGGACACCGGAGGACAGATACGCAGTATTTT.

In nucleotides, the CDR3 is TGTGCCACCGCCGCGCGCAGGTCTGGAAACACCATATATTTT. The encoded protein is CATAARRSGNTIYF. The rearrangement joins TRBV15 to TRBJ1-3, with no clear D. Germline values: CDR1 LNHNV, CDR2 YYDKDF (reference sequence). The CDR3 extends over 14 amino acids. The V and J ends lost 8 bases and 1 base respectively, with 12 bases between them. The full variable domain, completed using reference TRBV15 and TRBJ1-3, is DAMVIQNPRYQVTQFGKPVTLSCSQTLNHNVMYWYQQKSSQAPKLLFHYYDKDFNNEADTPDNFQSRRPNTSFCFLDIRSPGLGDTAMYLCATAARRSGNTIYFGEGSWLTVV.

This clone turned up a few times. Within the sample, other DNA sequences also encode this same CDR3. This sequence joins TRBV6-6 and TRBJ2-1; perhaps TRBD2 as D (5 bases). CDR1 and CDR2 (germline): MNHNY, SVGAGI (reference sequence). Trimming left V 2 bases short and J 0 bases short, with 5 bases between. CDR3 length: 14 residues. The CDR3 spells CASSYGSSYNEQFF. The CDR3 DNA reads as TGTGCCAGCAGTTACGGGAGCTCCTACAATGAGCAGTTCTTC.

The chain recombines TRBV30 with TRBJ2-7; D is undetermined. The germline V gene has CDR1 GTSNPN and CDR2 SVGIG (reference sequence). The CDR3 spans 13 residues. The V end lost 2 bases, the J end lost 6 bases, and 14 bases lay between the germline ends. Here the CDR3 DNA reads TGTGCCTGGAGTTCACAGACCCTTGGCGAGCAGTACTTC. This translates into CAWSSQTLGEQYF. Combining the CDR3 with reference TRBV30 and TRBJ2-7 gives the whole variable domain SQTIHQWPATLVQPVGSPLSLECTVEGTSNPNLYWYRQAAGRGLQLLFYSVGIGQISSEVPQNLSASRPQDRQFILSSKKLLLSDSGFYLCAWSSQTLGEQYFGPGTRLTVT.